This entry features one T cell receptor (beta chain) sequence. V lost 3 bases to trimming and J lost 6 bases, with 23 bases between them. The CDR3 spans 18 residues. Germline V gene lookup returns CDR1 SGHVS and CDR2 FQNEAQ. This sample is drawn from a study of blood T cell repertoires in COVID-19. Here immunoSEQ multiplex PCR was the method, and the copy in TCRdb shows in-frame clones only, minus some. The repertoire holds some 490,000 clones, approximately 83% seen once, with approximately 2.9% in the top ten. The genes are TRBV7-8 and TRBJ2-2, with D perhaps TRBD1 (6 bases). The source of this sequence is a human donor in a cohort sampled during active COVID-19. The sequenced sample was peripheral blood. As DNA, the CDR3 is TGTGCCAGCAGCTTTCGTGGGGACGCAGGGGATTACCCCGGGGAGCTGTTTTTT. As protein: CASSFRGDAGDYPGELFF.